This T cell receptor (beta chain) emerged from a study of blood T cells in healthy people across ages. This clonotype was detected many times. With 4 bases removed from V and 3 bases from J, the gap between germline ends came to 11 bases. The germline V gene has CDR1 MNHNY and CDR2 SVGAGI (reference sequence). The CDR3 length is 14 residues. It was with a sample-barcoded 5' primer and a J-beta primer mix that a second PCR of about 7 to 12 cycles was run. One entry per CDR3 protein results from TCRdb running MiXCR on the 5' RACE reads. The data show some 550,000 distinct CDR3 sequences, 45% to 55% seen once.

The receptor was isolated from a man of 80 years or more in good health. The rearrangement joins TRBV6-6 to TRBJ2-3; perhaps TRBD1 as D (6 bases). Input material: blood. The DNA of the CDR3 is TGTGCCAGCAGTTGGGTCCAGGGGACAGATACGCAGTATTTT. Translated, it gives CASSWVQGTDTQYF.